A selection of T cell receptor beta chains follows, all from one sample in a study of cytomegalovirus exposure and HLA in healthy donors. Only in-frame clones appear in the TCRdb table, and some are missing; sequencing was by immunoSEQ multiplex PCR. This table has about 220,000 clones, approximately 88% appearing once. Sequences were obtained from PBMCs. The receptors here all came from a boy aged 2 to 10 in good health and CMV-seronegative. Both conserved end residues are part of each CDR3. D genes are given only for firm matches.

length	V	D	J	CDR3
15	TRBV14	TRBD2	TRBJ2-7	CASSALAAGSYEQYF
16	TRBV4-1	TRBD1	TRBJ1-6	CASSQVPGQAQSPLHF
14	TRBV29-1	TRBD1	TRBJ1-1	CSGVTPRGSTEAFF
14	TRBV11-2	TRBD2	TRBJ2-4	CASSLSPGGHIQYF
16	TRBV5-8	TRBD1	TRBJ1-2	CASSNRRTGANYGYTF
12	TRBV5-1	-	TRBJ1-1	CASSRVNTEAFF
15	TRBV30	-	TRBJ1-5	CAWSEGGPGNQPQHF
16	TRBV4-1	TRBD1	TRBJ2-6	CASSRRTGTGANVLTF
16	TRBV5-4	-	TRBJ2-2	CASSLAPGANTGKLFF
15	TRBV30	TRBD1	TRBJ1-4	CAWTPPEGAGEKLFF